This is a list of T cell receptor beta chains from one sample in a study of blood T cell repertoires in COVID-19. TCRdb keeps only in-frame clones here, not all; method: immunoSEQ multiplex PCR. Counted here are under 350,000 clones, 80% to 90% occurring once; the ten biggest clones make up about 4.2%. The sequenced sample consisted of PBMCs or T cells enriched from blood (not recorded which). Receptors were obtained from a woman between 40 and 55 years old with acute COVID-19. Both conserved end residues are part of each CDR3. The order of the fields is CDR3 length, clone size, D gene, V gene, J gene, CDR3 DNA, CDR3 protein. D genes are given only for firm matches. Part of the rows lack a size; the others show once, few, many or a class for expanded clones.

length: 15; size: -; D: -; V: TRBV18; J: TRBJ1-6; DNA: TGTGCCAGCTCACCCTCGACAGTTGGTAATTCACCCCTCCACTTT; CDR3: CASSPSTVGNSPLHF
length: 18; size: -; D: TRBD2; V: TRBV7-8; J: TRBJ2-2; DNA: TGTGCCAGCAGCTTCGGGAGGGGATTTAGGGCGGCCACCGGGGAGCTGTTTTTT; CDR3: CASSFGRGFRAATGELFF
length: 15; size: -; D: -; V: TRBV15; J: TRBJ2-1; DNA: TGTGCCACCAGCAGATCCCTCGGGACTCTCCATGAGCAGTTCTTC; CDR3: CATSRSLGTLHEQFF
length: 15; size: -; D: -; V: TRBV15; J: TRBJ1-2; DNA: TGTGCCACCAGCAGAGTTGGGGCAGGGAACTATGGCTACACCTTC; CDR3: CATSRVGAGNYGYTF
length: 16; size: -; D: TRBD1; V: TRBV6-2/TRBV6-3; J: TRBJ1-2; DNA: TGTGCCAGCAGTTACTCGAGGACAGGGGGTCTTCATGGCTACACCTTC; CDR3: CASSYSRTGGLHGYTF
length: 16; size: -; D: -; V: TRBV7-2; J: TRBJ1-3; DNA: TGTGCCAGCAGCGGGCGGGACGCTAGAACTGGAAACACCATATATTTT; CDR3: CASSGRDARTGNTIYF
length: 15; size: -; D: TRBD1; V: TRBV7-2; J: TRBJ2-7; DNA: TGTGCCAGCAGTTTCCGACCCGACAGGGGCCACGAGCAGTACTTC; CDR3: CASSFRPDRGHEQYF
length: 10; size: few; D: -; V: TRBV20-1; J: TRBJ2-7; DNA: TGCAGTGGGAGTAGTGACGAGCAGTACTTC; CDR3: CSGSSDEQYF
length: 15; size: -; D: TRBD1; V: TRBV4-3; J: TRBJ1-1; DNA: TGCGCCAGCAGCCAGGGGACAGGGGCGAACACTGAAGCTTTCTTT; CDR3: CASSQGTGANTEAFF
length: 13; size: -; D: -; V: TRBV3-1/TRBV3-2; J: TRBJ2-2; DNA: TGTGCCAGCAGCCAATCGTTCCCCGGGGAGCTGTTTTTT; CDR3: CASSQSFPGELFF
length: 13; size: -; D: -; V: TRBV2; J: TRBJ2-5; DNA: TGTGCCAGCGGTCTAAGTTCCTTCGAGACCCAGTACTTC; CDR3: CASGLSSFETQYF
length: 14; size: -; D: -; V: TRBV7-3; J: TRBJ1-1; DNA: TGTGCCAGCAGCCGCTCGTTGCAGGACACTGAAGCTTTCTTT; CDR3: CASSRSLQDTEAFF
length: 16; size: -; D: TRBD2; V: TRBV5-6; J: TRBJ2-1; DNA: TGTGCCAGCAGCTTGGAAAGCGGGGGGCCGGGGAATGAGCAGTTCTTC; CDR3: CASSLESGGPGNEQFF
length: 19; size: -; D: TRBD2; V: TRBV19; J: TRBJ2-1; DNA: TGTGCCAGTAGTATAGATAGTGGGACTAGCGGGAGCACCTACAATGAGCAGTTCTTC; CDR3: CASSIDSGTSGSTYNEQFF
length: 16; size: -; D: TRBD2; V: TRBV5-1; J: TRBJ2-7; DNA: TGCGCCAGCAGCCTTCTCGGGACTAGCGGTTCCTACGAGCAGTACTTC; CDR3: CASSLLGTSGSYEQYF
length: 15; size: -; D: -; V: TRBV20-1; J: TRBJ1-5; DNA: TGCAGTGCTAGTAAAATAGGACACACTAATCAGCCCCAGCATTTT; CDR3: CSASKIGHTNQPQHF
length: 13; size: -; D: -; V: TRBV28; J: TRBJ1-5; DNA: TGTGCCAGCAGTTCACCAGGGTACCAGCCCCAGCATTTT; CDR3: CASSSPGYQPQHF
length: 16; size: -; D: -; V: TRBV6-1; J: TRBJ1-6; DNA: TGTGCCAGCAGTGCCCGACAGACCACCTATAATTCACCCCTCCACTTT; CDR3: CASSARQTTYNSPLHF
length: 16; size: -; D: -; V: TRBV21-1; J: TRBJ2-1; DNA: TGTGCCAGCAGCAGCGCACTAGCGGGAGCCTACAATGAGCAGTTCTTC; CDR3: CASSSALAGAYNEQFF
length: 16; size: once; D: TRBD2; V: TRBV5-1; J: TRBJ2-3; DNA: TGCGCCAGCAGCTTGGGCCCCGGGGCGGGGGCAGATACGCAGTATTTT; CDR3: CASSLGPGAGADTQYF
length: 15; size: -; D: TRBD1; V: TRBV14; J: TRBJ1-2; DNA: TGTGCCAGCAGCCAACCCGGGACAGGCGTCTCGGGCTACACCTTC; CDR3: CASSQPGTGVSGYTF
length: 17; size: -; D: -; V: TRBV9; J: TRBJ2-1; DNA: TGTGCCAGCAGCGTAGCTTCTCGGGGGTTTGCCTACAATGAGCAGTTCTTC; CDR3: CASSVASRGFAYNEQFF
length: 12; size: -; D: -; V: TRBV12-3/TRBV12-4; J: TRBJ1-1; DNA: TGTGCCAGCAGCCCCGGGATAGATGAAGCTTTCTTT; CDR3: CASSPGIDEAFF
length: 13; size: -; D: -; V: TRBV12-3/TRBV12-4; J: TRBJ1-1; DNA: TGTGCCAGCAAAACAGGACAGTACACTGAAGCTTTCTTT; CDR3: CASKTGQYTEAFF
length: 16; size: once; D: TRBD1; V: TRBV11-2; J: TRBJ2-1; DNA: TGTGCCAGCAGCTTACGGACAGGGGGTTCCTACAATGAGCAGTTCTTC; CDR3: CASSLRTGGSYNEQFF
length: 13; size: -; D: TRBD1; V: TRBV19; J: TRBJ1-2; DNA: TGTGCCAGTAGCAGCCAGGCCCCTGACAGGGGAACCTTC; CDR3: CASSSQAPDRGTF
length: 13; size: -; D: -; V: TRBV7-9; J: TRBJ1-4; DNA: TGTGCCAGCAGCTTAGCAGGGGGTGAAAAACTGTTTTTT; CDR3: CASSLAGGEKLFF
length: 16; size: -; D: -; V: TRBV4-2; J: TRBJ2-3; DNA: TGTGCCAGCAGCCAAGGTCACGGTGGCGGGCCAGATACGCAGTATTTT; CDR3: CASSQGHGGGPDTQYF
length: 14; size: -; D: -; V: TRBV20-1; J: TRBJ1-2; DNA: TGCAGTGCTAGTTCCTGGGGGGAGGACTATGGCTACACCTTC; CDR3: CSASSWGEDYGYTF
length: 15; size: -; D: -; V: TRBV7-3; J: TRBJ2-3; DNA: TGTGCCAGCAGCTTAACCGGTCGGGTTGAAGATACGCAGTATTTT; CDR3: CASSLTGRVEDTQYF
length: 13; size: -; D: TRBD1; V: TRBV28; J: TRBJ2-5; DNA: TGTGCCAGCAGGAGACAGGGGGTCGAGACCCAGTACTTC; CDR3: CASRRQGVETQYF
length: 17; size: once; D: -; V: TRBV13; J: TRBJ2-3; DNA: TGTGCCAGCAGCTTAAAGCCTCAGGGGACAAGCACAGATACGCAGTATTTT; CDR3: CASSLKPQGTSTDTQYF
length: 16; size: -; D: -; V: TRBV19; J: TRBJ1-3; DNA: TGTGCCAGTAGTATAGTGTCACAGGGACCTGGAAACACCATATATTTT; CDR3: CASSIVSQGPGNTIYF